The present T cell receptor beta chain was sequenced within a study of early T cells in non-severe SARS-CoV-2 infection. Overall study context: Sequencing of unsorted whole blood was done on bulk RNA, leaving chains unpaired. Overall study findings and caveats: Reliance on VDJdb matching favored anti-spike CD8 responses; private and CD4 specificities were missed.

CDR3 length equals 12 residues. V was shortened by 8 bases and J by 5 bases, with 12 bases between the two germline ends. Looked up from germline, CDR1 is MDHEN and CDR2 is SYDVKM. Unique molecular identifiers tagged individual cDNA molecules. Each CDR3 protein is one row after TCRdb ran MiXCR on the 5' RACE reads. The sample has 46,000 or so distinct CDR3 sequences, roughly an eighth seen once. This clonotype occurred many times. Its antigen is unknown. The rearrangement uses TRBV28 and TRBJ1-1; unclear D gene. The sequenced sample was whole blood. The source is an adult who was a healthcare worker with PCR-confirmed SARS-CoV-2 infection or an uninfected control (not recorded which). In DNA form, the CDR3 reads TGTGCCAGCGTTAAGATACCGACTGAAGCTTTCTTT. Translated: CASVKIPTEAFF.